This T cell receptor beta chain was recorded in a study of cytomegalovirus exposure and HLA in healthy donors (dated 2017 in TCRdb). Describing the broader study: An earlier analysis of around 600 of the donors reported 250 to 300 Gb of sequence data and some 120 million unique TCR beta sequences from 190 million or so T cells. In addition to the first cohort of hundreds of subjects, a separate validation cohort of approximately 110 different subjects was used. To decide whether each TCR beta V gene segment behaved as functional or pseudogenic, an earlier analysis of fewer than 750 of the donors relied on high-throughput TCR beta sequencing. All discovery cohort repertoires had been generated using a single sequencing platform. Among the roughly 430 genotyped donors, approximately 77% belonged to the genetic ancestry cluster associated with self-reported Caucasian donors. A later analysis re-analyzed previously published TCR beta repertoires from 650 to 800 donors and added high-resolution HLA genotyping to study TCR occurrence patterns. An early release that covered about 600 HLA-typed donors contained approximately 300 gigabases of sequencing data and 75 million to 100 million unique TCR sequences. Roughly 5 DR-DQ haplotypes were handled as single units for association and clustering, since linkage in the cohort was strong. Donor age, sex, ethnicity and CMV serostatus were collected together with the repertoire data. The study used immunosequencing to profile the T cell repertoires of 666 subjects and linked those repertoires to cytomegalovirus serostatus. A later genetic analysis took genome-wide SNP genotypes for about 65% of the roughly 670 donors and used that subset as a discovery cohort. Among some 410 genotyped donors of the cohort, an average of roughly 230,000 unique TCR beta nucleotide sequences was sequenced per donor, of which about 18% were non-productive. The study aimed to test whether signatures of past pathogen exposure could be identified by cataloging public T cell receptors. In the later analysis, no new phenotypic data were used to find candidate immune exposures; instead, reliance was placed on TCR beta sequences and their occurrence across donors. Both class I and class II loci were covered by HLA typing, at four-digit resolution. High-throughput TCR immunosequencing, statistical association of individual TCRs with disease status, and machine learning were combined to predict cytomegalovirus infection status. Typing coverage varied by locus: about 620-630 donors for A, B, C, DRB1 and DQB1; about 520 for DQA1; 600 to 610 for DPA1; approximately 490 for DPB1. On the study overall, not on this receptor specifically: The classifier was reported to diagnose cytomegalovirus status with high specificity and sensitivity in both the original and validation cohorts. Most CMV-associated TCR beta chains appeared to be HLA-restricted in a later analysis, and the HLA associations seemed to be driven largely by CMV exposure. Presence/absence analyses assumed roughly uniform sequencing depth across donors, an assumption that may not hold. In a later analysis, the rate of TCR association differed among HLA loci, with DRB1 alleles having the most associated TCRs and HLA-C alleles having the fewest. An association between a missense DCLRE1C variant and V-gene and J-gene trimming of TCR beta chains was found in a later genetic analysis and replicated in an independent cohort. In an earlier analysis of 587 of the donors, most TCR beta V segments were observed in productive rearrangements about 90% or about 30% of the time, broadly matching IMGT annotations. The cohort was sequenced for TCR beta chains only, and without alpha or paired-chain data the features that could be detected were limited. Immune exposure information for the cohort was limited to CMV serostatus. According to the authors, the approach could potentially be generalized to other disease states and immunological phenotypes. While some public TCRs were present in many individuals, most TCR sequences turned up only very rarely across donors. Specific HLA alleles were associated with 15,000 to 20,000 TCR beta sequences at a false discovery rate of 0.05 in a later analysis. When HLA alleles, especially DR and DQ, strongly co-occurred, TCR associations were difficult to assign to individual alleles. The earlier analysis of fewer than 750 of the donors excluded roughly 17 rarely observed V segments, including chromosome 9 orphons, because counts were too low. A later analysis found that HLA-associated TCR beta chains were more clonally expanded and had lower generation probabilities than equally common non-associated chains. Because HLA typing was missing for some donors at each locus, association tests included only the typed subset. In the study, some 160 TCR beta chains were listed as associated with cytomegalovirus. A further reported finding was that TCR beta sequences accurately predicted the HLA-A and HLA-B alleles for most subjects in the first cohort. In vitro tests confirmed that three of the cytomegalovirus-associated TCR beta chains recognize cytomegalovirus antigens. Some IMGT-functional V segments, including TRBV6-2 and TRBV6-3, could not be told apart with the 87-base-pair reads, so those segments were excluded. In a later genetic analysis, fewer N-insertions in productive TCRs were reported among donors in an Asian-associated ancestry cluster than the approximately 710-donor mean. Correlated functional status among segregating V segments might be attributable to linkage disequilibrium, but an unknown experimental factor could not be ruled out. In a later analysis, several top co-occurrence clusters were reported to appear linked to parvovirus B19, influenza, CMV and Epstein-Barr virus. A cluster of highly shared sequence variants was judged likely to be a technical artifact of the sequencing pipeline.

The CDR3 starts with the cysteine, ends with the phenylalanine, and has 13 residues. The DNA shown is the 39-base CDR3, in frame from base 1. From a lookup of the germline V gene, CDR1 and CDR2 are SGDLS and YYNGEE. V has 3 bases trimmed and J has 10 bases trimmed; junction bases matching no gene number 9. The cohort comprised around 700 healthy bone marrow donors. Cohort members were all nominally healthy when sampled, although unrecorded immune exposures were likely present. The donor tested CMV seropositive, placing the donor among the 289 seropositive members of the cohort. Every donor gave a peripheral blood sample, and the peripheral blood mononuclear cells from that sample were used for TCR beta sequencing. The Qiagen DNeasy Blood Extraction Kit was used to extract genomic DNA from the blood cell samples. As concerns this clone: The specificity of this receptor is unknown. No much larger clonotype is one base removed from it; base qualities were not supplied.

Receptor libraries were prepared by the immunoSEQ multiplex PCR assay. A mixture of 60 forward primers for TCR Vbeta segments and 13 reverse primers for TCR Jbeta segments was used in the multiplex PCR. The CDR3 region of rearranged TCR beta genes was amplified from genomic DNA by a multiplex PCR assay. Amplified TCR beta libraries were sequenced as 87-base-pair reads on the Illumina HiSeq System. The authors' analysis ran thus. A later analysis tallied approximately 87 million unique TCR beta chains across the 610 or so repertoires, and some 12 million of those chains were shared by two or more donors. A nearest-neighbor algorithm error-corrected the raw reads and collapsed the reads into unique sequences, merging closely related sequences to remove PCR and sequencing errors. Alignment of CDR3 sequences to IMGT reference sequences was used to assign V, D and J gene segments. For a sequence to be retained, a match of at least six nucleotides was required to both a V gene segment and a J gene segment. A rearrangement counted as productive if the CDR3 had no stop codons and remained in frame with V and J, and every other rearrangement counted as non-productive. CDR3 was defined according to IMGT convention as the region running from the second conserved V-encoded cysteine to the conserved J-encoded phenylalanine. Sequences without an unambiguous match to a single V gene segment were excluded from the earlier analysis of several hundred of the donors. In an earlier analysis of a few hundred of the donors, V segments were called functional above 56.7% productive rearrangements and were called segregating when the between-donor standard deviation exceeded 5%. A statistical classification framework was developed to diagnose cytomegalovirus status using the catalog of TCR beta chain sequences. A later analysis assigned V and J genes by comparing TCR nucleotide sequences with IMGT/GENE-DB human TR gene sequences. Using the TCRdist pipeline, a later analysis assigned CDR3 sequences along with most-parsimonious VDJ recombination scenarios. In a later analysis, each TCR beta chain was defined by its CDR3 amino acid sequence together with its V-gene family, and reads without a unique V-gene family were excluded. To address suspected cross-contamination and a sequencing artifact, a later analysis removed several hundred highly shared, low-generation-probability nucleotide sequences. In a later analysis, a clonal expansion index for each public chain was calculated from normalized within-repertoire ranks of inferred template counts. A later analysis computed generation probabilities with a VDJ recombination model fitted to out-of-frame rearrangements, and checked the results against IGoR. In a later analysis, hypergeometric tests were used to score TCR-TCR, TCR-HLA and TCR-CMV co-occurrence, with a repertoire-size bias correction applied to TCR pairs. To estimate false discovery rates, a later analysis permuted the HLA or CMV assignments 20 times. A later analysis grouped co-occurring TCRs with DBSCAN, adding TCRdist sequence similarity when clustering within HLA-allele-positive subsets. Repertoires with fewer than 30,000 or more than 120,000 public chains were left out of co-occurrence clustering, as were several repertoires with anomalous nucleotide sharing. This is the immuneACCESS table as TCRdb keeps it, with only in-frame sequences that have V and J called. A part of the clones is gone; compared with another copy, unresolved V genes explain less than half, and the rest is unexplained. D and trimming come from the DNA, and the V and J calls and clone size come from that table. The sample table holds some 150,000 clones, of which approximately 80% were seen once. About 5.2% of the sample belongs to the ten largest clones.

The chain joins TRBV9 to TRBJ1-1; 7 junctional bases match TRBD1. Sequencing input: PBMCs. This receptor was identified in a young man in good health and CMV-seropositive. The CDR3 loop reads CASSAEKTGAAFF. The DNA reads as follows: TGTGCCAGCAGCGCGGAAAAAACAGGGGCAGCTTTCTTT.